These 14 T cell receptor beta chains came from one sample sequenced in a study of response to subunit inactivated influenza vaccine (dated by TCRdb to the late 2010s). The time point label on this specimen signifies: 45 to 55 days after influenza vaccine administration. The library was generated by RT-PCR. Instrument on record: Illumina HiSeq 2500. TCRdb redid the processing of the public reads, applying fastp at Q25 and MiXCR, and retained in-frame beta chains. Each CDR3 protein gets just one entry, which takes the most common genes and DNA from the rows behind it. In this sample the table shows about 520,000 distinct CDR3 sequences, approximately 9.9% of which occur a single time. The top ten constitute 12% of the sample. Sequenced here: PBMCs from blood, sampled about 6 weeks after vaccination. The source of these receptors is a man between 45 and 60 years old who received an inactivated influenza vaccine. Donor details come from another sample of the same person, matched by shared clones.

The chain combines TRBV29-1 with TRBJ1-3, with D perhaps matching TRBD1 (6 bases). Trimming took 5 bases from V and 3 from J, leaving 11 bases between them. Germline values: CDR1 SQVTM, CDR2 ANQGSEA. The CDR3 runs to 13 residues. CDR3 residues: CSVSRGFGNTIYF. The CDR3 DNA follows: TGCAGCGTTTCGAGGGGGTTTGGAAACACCATATATTTT.

The rearrangement links TRBV10-3 to TRBJ2-7, with TRBD2 matching 12 bases. The ends lost 2 bases at V and 3 bases at J; junction bases unmatched: 14. Germline CDR1 ENHRY, CDR2 SYGVKD. The CDR3 is 19 residues long. The CDR3 region is CAISEPKEASGGELYEQYF. Here the CDR3 DNA reads TGTGCCATCAGTGAGCCTAAGGAGGCTAGCGGGGGGGAGCTCTACGAGCAGTACTTC.

The rearrangement links TRBV6-1 to TRBJ1-6; maybe TRBD1 (6 bases). The CDR3 spans 17 residues. V was trimmed by 6 bases and J by 2 bases, leaving 17 bases between them. CDR1 MNHNS and CDR2 SASEGT come from the germline V gene. CDR3 residues: CASSLAPRGTYNSPLHF. CDR3 in DNA: TGTGCCAGCAGCTTGGCCCCGAGGGGGACCTATAATTCACCCCTCCACTTT.

This clonotype has only a few counts. This chain joins TRBV3-1 and TRBJ2-2; D is unclear. The V end lost 4 bases, the J end lost 5 bases, and 8 bases lay between the germline ends. The germline V gene has CDR1 LGHDT and CDR2 YNNKEL (reference sequence). CDR3 length: 13 amino acids. CDR3 protein: CASSPRPTGELFF. The CDR3 nucleotides are TGTGCCAGCAGCCCCAGACCTACCGGGGAGCTGTTTTTT.

Only a few counts were recorded for this clonotype. This chain's CDR3 is CASSSRPENTGELFF. The CDR3 DNA follows: TGCGCCAGCAGCTCAAGACCGGAGAACACCGGGGAGCTGTTTTTT. This rearrangement joins TRBV5-1 to TRBJ2-2; D unresolved. Germline lookup yields CDR1 SGHRS and CDR2 YFSETQ. V was pared by 3 bases and J by 1 base, with 10 bases between. This CDR3 has 15 amino acids.

This clonotype was seen a handful of times. The V call is TRBV6-6, the J call TRBJ2-3; D possibly corresponds to TRBD2 (6 bases). V was cut by 0 bases and J by 8 bases, with 9 bases left in between. Germline V gene sequence: CDR1 MNHNY, CDR2 SVGAGI (reference sequence). The length of the CDR3 is 13 residues. CDR3 amino acids: CASSYSEGFTQYF. DNA of the CDR3: TGTGCCAGCAGTTACTCGGAGGGGTTTACGCAGTATTTT.

This chain connects TRBV6-1 to TRBJ1-4; D ambiguous. The V end was cut by 6 bases, the J end by 0 bases, with 11 bases between. The CDR3 has 15 amino acids. Germline CDR1 is MNHNS and CDR2 is SASEGT. Here the CDR3 reads CASRREGTTNEKLFF. CDR3 DNA: TGTGCCAGCAGGCGGGAAGGTACAACTAATGAAAAACTGTTTTTT.

This clonotype was found a few times. The V and J genes are TRBV5-1 and TRBJ2-6, with TRBD2 as a possible D gene (5 bases). The CDR3 runs to 18 residues. The germline V gene has CDR1 SGHRS and CDR2 YFSETQ. V was clipped by 0 bases and J by 2 bases, with 15 bases between them. CDR3 nucleotide sequence: TGCGCCAGCAGCTTGGAGTTGGTGTGGGAGACTGGGGCCAACGTCCTGACTTTC. Its translation is CASSLELVWETGANVLTF.

The chain is built from TRBV5-1 and TRBJ1-1, with 7 bases identical to TRBD1. Germline-derived CDR1 and CDR2 are SGHRS and YFSETQ. The CDR3 length is 14 residues. With 3 bases clipped from V and 3 bases from J, the junction kept 5 bases outside the gene matches. The DNA for the CDR3 is TGCGCCAGCAGCTCCCACAGGGGTGACACTGAAGCTTTCTTT. This translates into CASSSHRGDTEAFF.

This clonotype was detected many times. The chain carries TRBV14 and TRBJ2-7; D is undetermined. The CDR3 is made up of 13 amino acids. CDR1 is SGHDN, CDR2 FVKESK, per germline. The ends were cut back, 0 bases at V and 4 bases at J, with 7 bases in the middle. The CDR3 region has the DNA TGTGCCAGCAGCCAAGATAACTGGTACGAGCAGTACTTC. Protein sequence: CASSQDNWYEQYF.

This clonotype occurred a few times. The J gene is TRBJ2-7, the V gene TRBV7-8, with 9 bases identical to TRBD2. V was pared by 4 bases and J by 8 bases, with 9 bases of the junction left unmatched. From germline, CDR1 is SGHVS and CDR2 FQNEAQ. The CDR3 is made up of 14 amino acids. Here the CDR3 DNA reads TGTGCCAGCAGCTCGACTAGCGGTCCTACGAAGCAGTACTTC. Translation: CASSSTSGPTKQYF.

Details on this clonotype: A much larger clonotype is one base distant, so this may be a read error. This sequence joins TRBV6-5 and TRBJ2-7; 7 bases line up with TRBD1. The CDR3 sequence is 14 residues long. V dropped 4 bases and J dropped 6; count of bases not matched to a gene: 9. The V gene's germline CDR1 is MNHEY and CDR2 SVGAGI. Here the CDR3 DNA reads TGTGCCAGCAGTTTGGGAGTACAGGGGATCGAGCAGTACTTC. Translation: CASSLGVQGIEQYF.

The chain has TRBV5-5 and TRBJ2-7; possible D gene TRBD1, 5 bases. CDR1 and CDR2 (germline): SGHKS, YYEKEE (reference sequence). With 0 bases removed from V and 0 bases from J, the gap between germline ends came to 10 bases. The CDR3 is made up of 15 amino acids. DNA for the CDR3: TGTGCCAGCAGCTTGGCCACAGGCACCTCCTACGAGCAGTACTTC. It is translated as CASSLATGTSYEQYF.

The chain joins TRBV2 to TRBJ2-2; 9 nucleotides agree with TRBD1. Trimming at V came to 0 bases and at J to 4 bases, leaving 12 bases not matched to a gene. Germline CDR1 is SNHLY and CDR2 is FYNNEI. CDR3 size: 19 residues. CDR3 sequence reads: CASSEARDRVILGTGELFF. CDR3 DNA: TGTGCCAGCAGTGAAGCCCGGGACAGGGTAATTTTAGGCACCGGGGAGCTGTTTTTT.